The 11 T cell receptor beta chains presented below share a single source sample, sequenced in a study of T cell responses to AZD1222 COVID-19 vaccine. The data were produced by immunoSEQ multiplex PCR, yet TCRdb's version contains in-frame clones alone and is incomplete. The table has about 190,000 clones, almost 95% seen once; the top ten hold roughly a tenth. Sequencing was performed on peripheral blood, taken on day 0 of AZD1222 vaccination. The receptor source for this set is an adult in good health.

The sample holds one count of this clone. This chain uses TRBV15 with TRBJ2-7; 12 bases line up with TRBD2. Unmatched junction bases numbered 14, after V lost 1 base and J lost 4 bases. Germline V gene sequence: CDR1 LNHNV, CDR2 YYDKDF (reference sequence). The CDR3 has 19 residues. CDR3 residues: CATSRVNLGDGLAGYEQYF. CDR3 in DNA: TGTGCCACCAGCAGAGTAAACCTCGGGGACGGACTAGCGGGATACGAGCAGTACTTC.

V is TRBV21-1 and J is TRBJ1-2; the D call TRBD1 from the table was never checked on the DNA. TRBV21-1 is labeled a pseudogene. The CDR3 spans 15 residues. The CDR3 loop is CACTSKGDSVYGYTF. As DNA, the CDR3 is TGTGCCTGCACATCGAAAGGGGACAGCGTATATGGCTACACCTTC.

The chain links TRBV2 to TRBJ1-6, with 8 bases fitting TRBD1. Germline trimming cut 6 bases from V and 8 bases from J; bases unmatched to any gene: 3. The CDR3 is 13 amino acids. Germline V gives CDR1 SNHLY, CDR2 FYNNEI. CDR3 sequence: CASREDRDSPLHF. CDR3 DNA: TGTGCCAGCAGAGAGGACAGGGATTCACCCCTCCACTTT.

Within the sample, this clone is medium-sized. The gene calls are TRBV6-4 and TRBJ2-3; TRBD1 aligns across 8 bases. Trimming at V came to 0 bases and at J to 3 bases, leaving 5 bases not matched to a gene. Germline values: CDR1 MRHNA, CDR2 SNTAGT. The CDR3 totals 16 residues. The CDR3 sequence: CASSDSAGGATDTQYF. In DNA, the CDR3 is TGTGCCAGCAGTGACTCGGCAGGGGGCGCGACAGATACGCAGTATTTT.

This clone appeared once. This chain uses TRBV5-6 with TRBJ1-5, with D possibly being TRBD1 (5 bases). Germline assignment: CDR1 SGHDT and CDR2 YYEEEE. Trimming stripped 3 bases from V and 2 bases from J, with 15 bases between. This CDR3 has 16 residues. CDR3: CASSWRGIEGNQPQHF. In DNA form, the CDR3 reads TGTGCCAGCAGCTGGAGGGGAATCGAGGGCAATCAGCCCCAGCATTTT. Looking up the rest from reference TRBV5-6 and TRBJ1-5 gives the full variable domain: DAGVTQSPTHLIKTRGQQVTLRCSPKSGHDTVSWYQQALGQGPQFIFQYYEEEERQRGNFPDRFSGHQFPNYSSELNVNALLLGDSALYLCASSWRGIEGNQPQHFGDGTRLSIL.

A word on this clone: One end of the junction fails to match germline, which may point to a read error. The chain carries TRBV7-2 and TRBJ2-3, with a weak D call TRBD2 (6 bases). From germline, CDR1 is SGHTA and CDR2 FQGNSA. This CDR3 comprises 12 residues. The CDR3 loop reads CASSPRLGAPGF. CDR3 DNA: TGTGCCAGCAGCCCTCGACTAGGAGCCCCCGGTTTT. Based on the CDR3 plus reference TRBV7-2 and TRBJ2-3, the full variable domain is GAGVSQSPSNKVTEKGKDVELRCDPISGHTALYWYRQSLGQGLEFLIYFQGNSAPDKSGLPSDRFSAERTGGSVSTLTIQRTQQEDSAVYLCASSPRLGAPGFGPGTRLTVL.

This clone is a singleton in its sample. The V call is TRBV24-1, the J call TRBJ2-1, with 9 bases matching TRBD2. Germline-derived CDR1 and CDR2 are KGHDR and SFDVKD. The trim removed 5 bases at V and 8 bases at J, leaving 15 bases unmatched. This CDR3 has 17 amino acids. The CDR3 here is CATSGLASGITGHEQFF. The CDR3 nucleotides read TGTGCCACCAGTGGTTTAGCTAGCGGGATTACCGGGCATGAGCAGTTCTTC.

This clone was detected only a few times. This chain joins TRBV7-9 and TRBJ2-7; D is perhaps TRBD2 (5 bases). The CDR3 covers 12 residues. The V end lost 5 bases, the J end lost 4 bases, and 9 bases lay between the germline ends. Germline CDR1 is SEHNR and CDR2 is FQNEAQ (reference sequence). The CDR3 loop is CASSPGKYEQYF. CDR3 coding DNA: TGTGCCAGCAGCCCCGGGAAATACGAGCAGTACTTC.

This clone is a singleton in its sample. This CDR3 is CASSIETGDSYEQYF. The CDR3 DNA follows: TGCGCCAGCAGCATAGAGACAGGGGACTCCTACGAGCAGTACTTC. The rearrangement joins TRBV4-1 to TRBJ2-7, with 8 bases aligning to TRBD1. Trimming removed 5 bases from V and 0 bases from J; junction bases left unmatched: 6. Germline V gene lookup returns CDR1 MGHRA and CDR2 YSYEKL. The CDR3 has 15 residues.

The chain couples TRBV4-2 to TRBJ1-5; 9 bases match TRBD1. Germline CDR1 is LGHNA and CDR2 is YNFKEQ. The CDR3 covers 16 residues. V trimming: 5 bases; J trimming: 4 bases; junction bases outside the gene matches: 9. DNA for the CDR3: TGTGCCAGCAGCACGGAACCGGGACAGGGTAATCAGCCCCAGCATTTT. It specifies CASSTEPGQGNQPQHF.

As DNA, the CDR3 is TGTGCCAGCAGCGGTCCTAGGACTATCTCCTACGAGCAGTACTTC. Its protein is CASSGPRTISYEQYF. V is TRBV5-6 and J is TRBJ2-7, with D perhaps TRBD2 (6 bases). Germline CDR1 SGHDT, CDR2 YYEEEE. The CDR3 is 15 residues long. V lost 4 bases, J lost 0 bases, and 14 bases lay in between.